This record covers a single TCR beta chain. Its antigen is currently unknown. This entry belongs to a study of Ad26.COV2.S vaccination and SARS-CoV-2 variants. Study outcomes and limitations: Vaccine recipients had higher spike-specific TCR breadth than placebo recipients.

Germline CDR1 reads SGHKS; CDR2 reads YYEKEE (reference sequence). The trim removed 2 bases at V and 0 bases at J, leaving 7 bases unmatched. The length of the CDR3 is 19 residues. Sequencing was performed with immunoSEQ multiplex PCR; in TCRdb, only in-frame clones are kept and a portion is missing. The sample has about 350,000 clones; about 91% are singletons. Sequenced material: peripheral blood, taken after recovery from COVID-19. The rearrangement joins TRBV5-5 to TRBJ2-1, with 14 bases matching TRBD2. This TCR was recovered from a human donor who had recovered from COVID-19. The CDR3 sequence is CASSFRGLAGGLSYNEQFF. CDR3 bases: TGTGCCAGCAGCTTCAGAGGACTAGCGGGGGGACTCTCCTACAATGAGCAGTTCTTC.